This TCR beta chain emerged from a study of T cell changes during pregnancy in multiple sclerosis. Produced via immunoSEQ multiplex PCR; TCRdb's table is partial and in-frame only. The sample shows about 83,000 clones, around 90% of them seen only once. The CDR3 is made up of 15 amino acids. Trimming stripped 4 bases from V and 2 bases from J, with 9 bases between. Germline assignment: CDR1 MNHEY and CDR2 SMNVEV (reference sequence). The rearrangement joins TRBV27 to TRBJ2-6; D is ambiguous. This receptor was taken from a female donor in good health, serving as a control in a pregnancy study. Some clones in this sample may be carry-over from other donors' samples. The sample here was PBMCs, taken in the first trimester of pregnancy. DNA of the CDR3: TGTGCCAGCAGTTCCCTAGTGACTGGGGCCAACGTCCTGACTTTC. Protein product: CASSSLVTGANVLTF.